One sample yielded the 24 T cell receptor beta chains listed below, sequenced in a study of blood T cell repertoires in COVID-19. Profiled with immunoSEQ multiplex PCR; TCRdb holds only in-frame clones, not every one. Of around 310,000 clones in the sample, about 89% were seen once. Sequencing input: PBMCs or T cells enriched from blood (not recorded which). The receptors originated from a woman aged 40 to 50 who had recovered from COVID-19.

The V and J genes are TRBV5-4 and TRBJ2-3; possibly TRBD2 for D (5 bases). Deletions cut 1 base from V and 1 base from J, with 7 bases between. The CDR3 consists of 14 residues. Germline V gene sequence: CDR1 SGHNT, CDR2 YYREEE (reference sequence). The CDR3 DNA sequence: TGTGCCAGCAGCTTGCTGCGGGGCACAGATACGCAGTATTTT. As protein: CASSLLRGTDTQYF.

The chain has TRBV6-5 and TRBJ1-2, with 10 bases fitting TRBD1. V was pared by 7 bases and J by 2 bases, with 4 bases of the junction left unmatched. Germline V CDR1 and CDR2: MNHEY, SVGAGI. The CDR3 is 14 residues long. In nucleotides, the CDR3 is TGTGCCAGCACCTCGGGACAGGGGAACTATGGCTACACCTTC. This sequence encodes CASTSGQGNYGYTF.

The chain is built from TRBV3-1 (or the pseudogene TRBV3-2) and TRBJ1-5, with D possibly TRBD1 on 5 matching bases. Trimming removed 3 bases at V and 4 bases at J, with 7 bases between. CDR3 size: 13 residues. CDR1 is LGHDT, CDR2 YNNKEL, per germline (reference sequence). The CDR3 coding sequence is TGTGCCAGCAGCCAGGGACTTAATCAGCCCCAGCATTTT. This sequence encodes CASSQGLNQPQHF.

This chain uses TRBV7-9 with TRBJ2-1, with 8 bases aligning to TRBD2. The CDR3 sequence is 17 residues long. Germline CDR1 and CDR2: SEHNR and FQNEAQ (reference sequence). The J segment lost 4 bases and the V segment lost 3 bases, leaving 11 bases of the junction unmatched. CDR3 sequence: CASSFGSREGGYNEQFF. In nucleotides, the CDR3 is TGTGCCAGCAGCTTCGGGAGTCGGGAGGGTGGATACAATGAGCAGTTCTTC.

V usage is TRBV10-3 and J usage is TRBJ2-1, with D tentatively TRBD2 (7 bases). There are 13 residues in the CDR3. Trimming pared 8 bases from V and 3 bases from J, leaving 11 bases between. Germline V lookup: CDR1 ENHRY, CDR2 SYGVKD. The CDR3 sequence: CAIGGADYNEQFF. In nucleotides, the CDR3 is TGTGCCATCGGGGGGGCTGACTACAATGAGCAGTTCTTC.

This chain's CDR3 is CASSQGVVEEPYNEQFF. The CDR3 DNA sequence: TGTGCCAGCAGCCAAGGGGTTGTGGAGGAGCCCTACAATGAGCAGTTCTTC. The chain recombines TRBV14 with TRBJ2-1, with a possible D match to TRBD2 (5 bases). This CDR3 is 17 amino acids long. The germline CDR1 and CDR2 sequences are SGHDN and FVKESK. V lost 1 base and J lost 2, with 15 bases in between.

The chain employs TRBV2 and TRBJ1-5; tentative D call: TRBD1 (6 bases). V was trimmed by 6 bases and J by 6 bases, leaving 15 bases between them. The CDR3 spans 14 residues. Looked up from germline, CDR1 is SNHLY and CDR2 is FYNNEI. The CDR3, as DNA: TGTGCCAGCAGCTATCAGGGGAGTCCTCAGCCCCAGCATTTT. Translating gives CASSYQGSPQPQHF.

The chain recombines TRBV19 with TRBJ1-4; TRBD1 aligns across 7 bases. Germline V gene lookup returns CDR1 LNHDA and CDR2 SQIVND (reference sequence). The CDR3 runs 18 residues. V trimming: 6 bases; J trimming: 0 bases; junction bases outside the gene matches: 13. The CDR3 nucleotides read TGTGCCAGTAGGACGATACTGACAGGGCGTGCAACTAATGAAAAACTGTTTTTT. Its translation is CASRTILTGRATNEKLFF.

The rearrangement joins TRBV24-1 to TRBJ2-3; 9 positions match TRBD1. CDR3 length: 16 residues. The V segment lost 2 bases and the J segment 2 bases; nucleotides outside the gene matches: 4. Germline-derived CDR1 and CDR2 are KGHDR and SFDVKD. DNA for the CDR3: TGTGCCACCAGTGATTCAACAGGGGGCAACACAGATACGCAGTATTTT. This gives the protein CATSDSTGGNTDTQYF.

CDR3: CASSRQGVTNTGELFF. The CDR3 nucleotides are TGTGCCAGCAGCCGACAGGGGGTTACGAACACCGGGGAGCTGTTTTTT. The chain uses TRBV9 and TRBJ2-2; 9 bases agree with TRBD1. CDR3 length: 16 amino acids. The junction had 4 bases not matched to a gene; V was cut back by 4 bases and J by 0 bases. Germline values: CDR1 SGDLS, CDR2 YYNGEE.

V and J are TRBV18 and TRBJ1-1; D gene unclear. CDR1 KGHSH and CDR2 LQKENI come from the germline V gene. V lost 6 bases to trimming and J lost 0 bases, with 14 bases between them. The CDR3 covers 15 residues. CDR3 bases: TGTGCCAGCTCTCTCCAAGTAACATTGAACACTGAAGCTTTCTTT. Protein: CASSLQVTLNTEAFF.

The rearrangement links TRBV27 to TRBJ2-5; perhaps TRBD2 as D (6 bases). CDR3 length: 17 amino acids. The germline CDR1 and CDR2 sequences are MNHEY and SMNVEV (reference sequence). Trimming pared 8 bases from V and 5 bases from J, leaving 27 bases between. CDR3 sequence: CASGRRPGLVIRETQYF. CDR3 coding DNA: TGTGCCAGCGGACGGCGCCCGGGACTGGTAATTCGGGAGACCCAGTACTTC.

The chain joins TRBV7-2 to TRBJ1-5, with D uncertain. The CDR3 has 16 amino acids. The germline gives CDR1 SGHTA, CDR2 FQGNSA. V lost 0 bases, J lost 6 bases, and 15 bases lay in between. This chain's CDR3 is CASSLAGQVNGQPQHF. CDR3 nucleotide sequence: TGTGCCAGCAGCTTAGCGGGTCAGGTGAACGGTCAGCCCCAGCATTTT. The complete variable domain, with remaining parts taken from reference TRBV7-2 and TRBJ1-5, reads GAGVSQSPSNKVTEKGKDVELRCDPISGHTALYWYRQSLGQGLEFLIYFQGNSAPDKSGLPSDRFSAERTGGSVSTLTIQRTQQEDSAVYLCASSLAGQVNGQPQHFGDGTRLSIL.

The chain carries TRBV4-1 and TRBJ1-5; a weak D match, TRBD1 (6 bases). Trimming took off 3 bases at V and 2 bases at J, with 14 bases between the two ends. The CDR3 extends over 16 amino acids. Germline V gives CDR1 MGHRA, CDR2 YSYEKL. The DNA of the CDR3 is TGCGCCAGCAGCCAGGCTAATACAGGGCGCAATCAGCCCCAGCATTTT. Residues: CASSQANTGRNQPQHF.

CDR3 amino acids: CASSPRPPRAFF. DNA of the CDR3: TGTGCCAGCAGTCCCCGCCCCCCCCGGGCTTTCTTT. The V and J genes are TRBV12-3 or TRBV12-4 and TRBJ1-1; D gene ambiguous. The CDR3 has 12 amino acids. With 5 bases removed from V and 11 bases from J, the gap between germline ends came to 15 bases.

The V call is TRBV12-3 or TRBV12-4, the J call TRBJ1-6; unclear D gene. Trimming stripped 6 bases from V and 7 bases from J, with 10 bases between. The CDR3 contains 13 residues. CDR3 protein: CASSPWENSPLHF. In nucleotides, the CDR3 is TGTGCCAGCAGCCCTTGGGAGAATTCACCCCTCCACTTT.

This clone was counted once. V gene TRBV28 combines with J gene TRBJ2-1, with no clear D. Germline V gives CDR1 MDHEN, CDR2 SYDVKM. CDR3 length equals 11 residues. V lost 3 bases and J 10 bases, leaving 7 bases between the germline ends. CDR3 sequence: CASSFAREQFF. CDR3 DNA: TGTGCCAGCAGTTTTGCGAGGGAGCAGTTCTTC.

The rearrangement joins TRBV7-9 to TRBJ1-4; no reliable D call. V dropped 3 bases and J dropped 8 bases, with 13 bases sitting between them. Germline CDR1 SEHNR, CDR2 FQNEAQ (reference sequence). The CDR3 is 14 amino acids. CDR3 in amino acids: CASSLNRWEEKLFF. For the CDR3, the DNA is TGTGCCAGCAGCTTGAATAGGTGGGAGGAAAAACTGTTTTTT. Combining the CDR3 with reference TRBV7-9 and TRBJ1-4 gives the whole variable domain DTGVSQNPRHKITKRGQNVTFRCDPISEHNRLYWYRQTLGQGPEFLTYFQNEAQLEKSRLLSDRFSAERPKGSFSTLEIQRTEQGDSAMYLCASSLNRWEEKLFFGSGTQLSVL.

V is TRBV6-2 or TRBV6-3 and J is TRBJ2-7; 10 positions match TRBD2. The V gene's germline CDR1 is MNHEY and CDR2 SVGEGT. The junction had 4 bases not matched to a gene; V was cut back by 2 bases and J by 3 bases. The CDR3 spans 15 residues. The CDR3 coding sequence is TGTGCCAGCAGTTACGAAGGACTAGCGGTCTACGAGCAGTACTTC. Translated, it gives CASSYEGLAVYEQYF.

The chain combines TRBV2 with TRBJ2-7, with 9 bases matching TRBD2. The germline V gene encodes CDR1 SNHLY and CDR2 FYNNEI. The length of the CDR3 is 14 residues. V lost 4 bases and J lost 6; bases outside the gene matches: 7. CDR3 DNA sequence: TGTGCCAGCAGTGTGGAGCGGGGGGCCACCGAGCAGTACTTC. The encoded protein is CASSVERGATEQYF. Combining the CDR3 with reference TRBV2 and TRBJ2-7 gives the whole variable domain EPEVTQTPSHQVTQMGQEVILRCVPISNHLYFYWYRQILGQKVEFLVSFYNNEISEKSEIFDDQFSVERPDGSNFTLKIRSTKLEDSAMYFCASSVERGATEQYFGPGTRLTVT.

This rearrangement joins TRBV27 to TRBJ2-1; the match to TRBD1 covers 8 bases. This CDR3 is built from 14 residues. V shed 6 bases and J 9 bases; nucleotides not matched to a gene: 10. Germline V gene data show CDR1 as MNHEY and CDR2 as SMNVEV (reference sequence). The CDR3 region has the DNA TGTGCCAGCAGGACAGGGGTAATAATCGGTGAGCAGTTCTTC. Translated: CASRTGVIIGEQFF.

In this sample, this clone turned up once. This chain joins TRBV2 and TRBJ2-7; TRBD2 matches at 7 bases. CDR1 is SNHLY and CDR2 is FYNNEI in the germline V gene. This CDR3 contains 13 residues. V lost 3 bases, J lost 7 bases, and 6 bases stayed unmatched. The DNA of the CDR3 is TGTGCCAGCAGTGAGCGGGAGCTGAGGGAGCAGTACTTC. It translates to CASSERELREQYF. Looking up the rest from reference TRBV2 and TRBJ2-7 gives the full variable domain: EPEVTQTPSHQVTQMGQEVILRCVPISNHLYFYWYRQILGQKVEFLVSFYNNEISEKSEIFDDQFSVERPDGSNFTLKIRSTKLEDSAMYFCASSERELREQYFGPGTRLTVT.

This chain joins TRBV7-3 and TRBJ2-2, with D unclear. The V end was cut by 5 bases, the J end by 5 bases, with 6 bases between. Germline V gives CDR1 SGHTA, CDR2 FQGTGA. This CDR3 is 12 amino acids long. The CDR3 region is CASSPQTGELFF. CDR3 in DNA: TGTGCCAGCAGCCCGCAGACCGGGGAGCTGTTTTTT.

The V and J genes are TRBV12-3 or TRBV12-4 and TRBJ1-1; D ambiguous. V was trimmed by 5 bases and J by 5 bases, leaving 12 bases between them. CDR3 length: 13 residues. The CDR3 coding sequence is TGTGCCAGCAGTACGGGCGGGAGGACTGAAGCTTTCTTT. Its protein product is CASSTGGRTEAFF.